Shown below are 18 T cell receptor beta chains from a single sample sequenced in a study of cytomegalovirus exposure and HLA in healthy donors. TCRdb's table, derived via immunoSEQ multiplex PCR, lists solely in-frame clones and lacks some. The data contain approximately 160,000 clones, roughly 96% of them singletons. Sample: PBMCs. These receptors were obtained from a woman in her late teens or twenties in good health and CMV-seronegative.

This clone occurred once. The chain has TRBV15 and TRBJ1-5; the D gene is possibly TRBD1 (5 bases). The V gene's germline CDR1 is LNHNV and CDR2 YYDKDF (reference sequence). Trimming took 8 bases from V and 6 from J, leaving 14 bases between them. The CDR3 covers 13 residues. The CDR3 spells CATGTRSFQPQHF. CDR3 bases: TGTGCCACCGGGACTCGCTCCTTTCAGCCCCAGCATTTT.

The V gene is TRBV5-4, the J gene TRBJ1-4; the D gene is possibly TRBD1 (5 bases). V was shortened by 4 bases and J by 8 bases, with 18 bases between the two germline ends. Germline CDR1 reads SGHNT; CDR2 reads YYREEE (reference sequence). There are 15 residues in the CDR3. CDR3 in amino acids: CASSMTPGREEKLFF. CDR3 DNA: TGTGCCAGCAGCATGACCCCAGGGAGGGAGGAAAAACTGTTTTTT.

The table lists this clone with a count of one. CDR3 protein: CASSVAQGTANEQYF. DNA of the CDR3: TGTGCCAGCAGCGTAGCTCAGGGAACGGCAAACGAGCAGTACTTC. V gene TRBV9 combines with J gene TRBJ2-7; the D gene is possibly TRBD1 (5 bases). The CDR3 spans 15 residues. CDR1 is SGDLS and CDR2 is YYNGEE in the germline V gene. V lost 0 bases and J 5 bases, leaving 15 bases between the germline ends.

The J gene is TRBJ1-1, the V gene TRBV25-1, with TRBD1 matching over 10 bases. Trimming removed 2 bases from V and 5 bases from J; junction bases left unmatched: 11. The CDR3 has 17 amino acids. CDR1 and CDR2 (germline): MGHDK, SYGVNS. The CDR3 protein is CASSERRRTGGGTEAFF. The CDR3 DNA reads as TGTGCCAGCAGTGAAAGGAGAAGGACAGGGGGTGGAACTGAAGCTTTCTTT.

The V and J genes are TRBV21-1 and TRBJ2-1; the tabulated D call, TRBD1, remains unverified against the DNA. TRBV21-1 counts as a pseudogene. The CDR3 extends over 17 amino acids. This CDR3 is CASSKTPHRGKNNEQFF. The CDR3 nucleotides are TGTGCCAGCAGCAAAACCCCCCACAGGGGGAAAAACAATGAGCAGTTCTTC.

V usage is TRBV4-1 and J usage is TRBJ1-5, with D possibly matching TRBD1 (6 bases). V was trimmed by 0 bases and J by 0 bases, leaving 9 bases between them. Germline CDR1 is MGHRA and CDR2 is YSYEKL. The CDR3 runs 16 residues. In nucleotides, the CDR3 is TGCGCCAGCAGCCAAGATCACAGGGTTAGCAATCAGCCCCAGCATTTT. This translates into CASSQDHRVSNQPQHF.

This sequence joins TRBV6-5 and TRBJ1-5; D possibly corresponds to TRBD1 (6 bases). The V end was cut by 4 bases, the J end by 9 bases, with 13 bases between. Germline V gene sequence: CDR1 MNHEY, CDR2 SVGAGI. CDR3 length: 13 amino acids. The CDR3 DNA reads TGTGCCAGCAGTTCCACACAGGGTAGGCCCCAGCATTTT. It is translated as CASSSTQGRPQHF.

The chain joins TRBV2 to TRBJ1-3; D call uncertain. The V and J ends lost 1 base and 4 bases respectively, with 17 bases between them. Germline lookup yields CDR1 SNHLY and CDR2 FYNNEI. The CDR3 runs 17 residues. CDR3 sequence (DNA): TGTGCCAGCAGTGAAGTAGTTCAAGGCGGTCGCGGAAACACCATATATTTT. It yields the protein CASSEVVQGGRGNTIYF.

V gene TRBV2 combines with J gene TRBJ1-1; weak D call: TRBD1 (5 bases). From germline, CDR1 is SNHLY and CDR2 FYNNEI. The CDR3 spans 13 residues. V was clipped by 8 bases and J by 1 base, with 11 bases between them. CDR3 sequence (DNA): TGTGCCAGCCTCCTGACAGAGAACACTGAAGCTTTCTTT. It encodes CASLLTENTEAFF.

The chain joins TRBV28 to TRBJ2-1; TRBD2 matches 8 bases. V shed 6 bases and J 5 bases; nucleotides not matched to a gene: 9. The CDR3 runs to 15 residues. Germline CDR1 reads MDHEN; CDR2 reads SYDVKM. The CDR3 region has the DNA TGTGCCAGCAGCCTCGGGGGGGCACCCAACAATGAGCAGTTCTTC. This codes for CASSLGGAPNNEQFF.

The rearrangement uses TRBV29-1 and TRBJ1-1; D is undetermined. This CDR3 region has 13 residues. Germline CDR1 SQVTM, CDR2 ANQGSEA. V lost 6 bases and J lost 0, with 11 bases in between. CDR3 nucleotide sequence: TGCAGCGTATTCCGGTTCATGAACACTGAAGCTTTCTTT. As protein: CSVFRFMNTEAFF.

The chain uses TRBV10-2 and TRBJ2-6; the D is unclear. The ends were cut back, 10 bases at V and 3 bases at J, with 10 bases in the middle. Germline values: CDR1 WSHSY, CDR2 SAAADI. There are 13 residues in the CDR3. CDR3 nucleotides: TGCGCCACCACTCTAGATGGGGCCAACGTCCTGACTTTC. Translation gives CATTLDGANVLTF.

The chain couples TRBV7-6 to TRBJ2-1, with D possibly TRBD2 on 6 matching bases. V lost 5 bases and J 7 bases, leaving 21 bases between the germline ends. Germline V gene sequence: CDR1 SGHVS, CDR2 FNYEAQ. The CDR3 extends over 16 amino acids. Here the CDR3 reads CASSLGGWQAANEQFF. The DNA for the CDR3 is TGTGCCAGCAGCCTTGGAGGGTGGCAGGCCGCGAATGAGCAGTTCTTC.

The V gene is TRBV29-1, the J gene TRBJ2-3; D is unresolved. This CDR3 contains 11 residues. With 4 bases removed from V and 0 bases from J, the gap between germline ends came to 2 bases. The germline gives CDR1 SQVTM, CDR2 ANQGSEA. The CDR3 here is CSVASTDTQYF. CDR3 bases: TGCAGCGTTGCGAGCACAGATACGCAGTATTTT.

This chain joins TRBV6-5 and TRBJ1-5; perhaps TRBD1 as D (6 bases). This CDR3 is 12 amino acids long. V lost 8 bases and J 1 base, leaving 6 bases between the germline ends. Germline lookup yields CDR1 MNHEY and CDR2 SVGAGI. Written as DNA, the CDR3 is TGTGCCAGCGGACAGAGCAATCAGCCCCAGCATTTT. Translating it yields CASGQSNQPQHF.

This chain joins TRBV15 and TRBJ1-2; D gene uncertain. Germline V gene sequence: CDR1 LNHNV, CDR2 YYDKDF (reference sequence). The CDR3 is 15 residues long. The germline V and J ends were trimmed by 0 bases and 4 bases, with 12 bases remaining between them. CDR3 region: CATSRDRERVYGYTF. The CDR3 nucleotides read TGTGCCACCAGCAGAGATCGTGAGAGGGTCTATGGCTACACCTTC.

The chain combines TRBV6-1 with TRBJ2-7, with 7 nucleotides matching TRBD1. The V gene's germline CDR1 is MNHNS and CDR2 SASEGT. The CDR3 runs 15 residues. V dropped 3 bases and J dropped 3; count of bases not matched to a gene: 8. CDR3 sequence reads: CASSDEPGQSYEQYF. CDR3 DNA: TGTGCCAGCAGTGATGAACCGGGACAGAGCTACGAGCAGTACTTC.

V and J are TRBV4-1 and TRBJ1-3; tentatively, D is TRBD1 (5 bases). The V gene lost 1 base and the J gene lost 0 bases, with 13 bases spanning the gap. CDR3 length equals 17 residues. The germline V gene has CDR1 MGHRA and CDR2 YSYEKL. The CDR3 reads CASSQVGATFSGNTIYF. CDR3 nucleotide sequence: TGCGCCAGCAGCCAAGTAGGGGCTACCTTCTCTGGAAACACCATATATTTT.